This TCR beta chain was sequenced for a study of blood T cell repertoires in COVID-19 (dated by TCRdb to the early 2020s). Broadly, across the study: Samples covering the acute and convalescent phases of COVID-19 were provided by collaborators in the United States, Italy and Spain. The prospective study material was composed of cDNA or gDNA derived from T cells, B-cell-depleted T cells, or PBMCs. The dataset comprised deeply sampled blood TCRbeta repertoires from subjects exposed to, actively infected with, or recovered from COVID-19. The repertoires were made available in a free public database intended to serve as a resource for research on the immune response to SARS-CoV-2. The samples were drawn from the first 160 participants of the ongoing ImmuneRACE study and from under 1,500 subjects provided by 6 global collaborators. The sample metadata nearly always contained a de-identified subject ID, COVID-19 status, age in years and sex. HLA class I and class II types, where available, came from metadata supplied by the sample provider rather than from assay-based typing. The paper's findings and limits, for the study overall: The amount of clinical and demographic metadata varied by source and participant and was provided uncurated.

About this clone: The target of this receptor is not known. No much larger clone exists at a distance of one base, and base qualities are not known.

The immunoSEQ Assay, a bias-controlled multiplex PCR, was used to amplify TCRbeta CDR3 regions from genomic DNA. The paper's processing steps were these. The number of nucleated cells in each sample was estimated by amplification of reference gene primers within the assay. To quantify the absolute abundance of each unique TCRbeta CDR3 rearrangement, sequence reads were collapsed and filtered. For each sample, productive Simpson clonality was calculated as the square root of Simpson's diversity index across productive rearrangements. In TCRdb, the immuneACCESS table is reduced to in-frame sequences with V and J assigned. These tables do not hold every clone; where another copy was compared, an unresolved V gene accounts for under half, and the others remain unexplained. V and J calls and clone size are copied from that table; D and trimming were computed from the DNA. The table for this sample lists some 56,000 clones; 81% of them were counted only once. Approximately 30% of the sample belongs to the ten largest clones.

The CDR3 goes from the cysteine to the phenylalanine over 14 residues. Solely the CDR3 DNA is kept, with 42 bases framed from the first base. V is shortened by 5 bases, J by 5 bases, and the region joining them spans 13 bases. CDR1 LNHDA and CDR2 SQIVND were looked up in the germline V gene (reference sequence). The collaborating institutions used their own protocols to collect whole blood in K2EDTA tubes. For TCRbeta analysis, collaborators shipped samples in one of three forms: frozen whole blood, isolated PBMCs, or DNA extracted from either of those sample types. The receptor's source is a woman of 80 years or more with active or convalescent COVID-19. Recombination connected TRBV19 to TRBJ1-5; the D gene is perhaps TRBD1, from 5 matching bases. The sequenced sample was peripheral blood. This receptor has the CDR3 CASSQGGPDQPQHF. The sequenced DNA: TGTGCCAGTAGTCAGGGAGGCCCCGATCAGCCCCAGCATTTT.